This T cell receptor beta chain is from a study of OX40 agonist ivuxolimab in advanced cancers. This clone was counted a single time. Trimming cost V 4 bases and J 4 bases, with 20 bases left between them. CDR1 is SGHDN and CDR2 is FVKESK in the germline V gene. The length of the CDR3 is 16 residues. Clones were sequenced by immunoSEQ multiplex PCR, and TCRdb holds only the in-frame ones, with some missing. The data show 30,000 to 40,000 clones, with 92% seen just once and roughly a fifth held by the top ten. Exclusion applied to patients with autoimmune disease history or systemic immunosuppression. The genes are TRBV14 and TRBJ2-7; a possible D gene is TRBD1 (6 bases). The TCR originated in an adult with an advanced solid tumor such as melanoma, head and neck, liver or kidney cancer. Here the sequenced sample was CD4+ or CD8+ T cells sorted from blood, taken in a trial of the OX40 agonist ivuxolimab. The CDR3, as DNA: TGTGCCAGCAGCCTCCGGAATGGGGGCAGATCGTACGAGCAGTACTTC. It translates to CASSLRNGGRSYEQYF.